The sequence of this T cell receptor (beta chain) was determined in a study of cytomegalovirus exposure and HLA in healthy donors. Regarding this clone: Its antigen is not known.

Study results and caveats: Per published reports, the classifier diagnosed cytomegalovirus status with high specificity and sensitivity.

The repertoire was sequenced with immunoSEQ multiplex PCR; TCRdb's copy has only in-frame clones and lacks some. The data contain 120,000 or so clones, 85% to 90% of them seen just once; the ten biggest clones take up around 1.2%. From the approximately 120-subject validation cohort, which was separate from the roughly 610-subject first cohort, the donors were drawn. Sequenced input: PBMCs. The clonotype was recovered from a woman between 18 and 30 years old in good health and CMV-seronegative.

CDR3: CASSSRVNTEAFF. DNA of the CDR3: TGTGCCAGCAGTAGCAGGGTGAACACTGAAGCTTTCTTT. The chain uses TRBV25-1 and TRBJ1-1; D possibly corresponds to TRBD1 (5 bases). The CDR3 is 13 residues long. Trimming took 5 bases from V and 0 from J, leaving 7 bases between them. The germline CDR1 and CDR2 sequences are MGHDK and SYGVNS.